Listed below are T cell receptor beta chains from one sample, sequenced in a study of shared clonotypes between healthy human individuals. Some clones are missing from TCRdb's copy, which holds only in-frame ones; the method was immunoSEQ multiplex PCR. The repertoire holds approximately 1,000,000 clones, with more than 75% as singletons. What was sequenced was memory CD4+ T cells from PBMCs. The receptors were sampled from a man aged 18-30 years in good health. Some clones in this sample may be carry-over from other donors' samples. CDR3s include the opening cysteine and the closing phenylalanine or tryptophan. The D gene is left open where the match is weak. The size field is filled for only some rows; it gives once, few, many or a size class.

d_gene	v_gene	abundance	j_gene	CDR3nt	CDR3aa
TRBD1	TRBV6-5	NA	TRBJ1-5	TGTGCCAGTCGTGGACAGGGGGCTTTACAGCCCCAGCATTTT	CASRGQGALQPQHF
NA	TRBV19	NA	TRBJ2-1	TGTGCCAGTAAGTTCCGGCAGGGAGGTTTCGAGCAGTTCTTC	CASKFRQGGFEQFF
TRBD1	TRBV18	NA	TRBJ2-7	TGTGCCAGCTCACCACCGGCGAGACAGGGACCTTACGAGCAGTACTTC	CASSPPARQGPYEQYF
TRBD2	TRBV19	NA	TRBJ2-2	TGTGCCAGTAGTACTCCCCGGACTAGCCCCGGGGAGCTGTTTTTT	CASSTPRTSPGELFF
TRBD2	TRBV28	NA	TRBJ2-3	TGTGCCAGCAGTTTCCCGGGAGGGTGGGAAGATACGCAGTATTTT	CASSFPGGWEDTQYF
NA	TRBV6-5	once	TRBJ2-6	TGTGCCAGCAGTTACCCGAGGGGTTCTGGGGCCAACGTCCTGACTTTC	CASSYPRGSGANVLTF
TRBD1	TRBV4-1	NA	TRBJ1-5	TGCGCCAGCAGCCAAGATACCCTTAACAGGGGGATTCACAATCAGCCCCAGCATTTT	CASSQDTLNRGIHNQPQHF
TRBD2	TRBV19	NA	TRBJ2-2	TGTGCCAGTAGTAAAACTAGCGGGAGTGGGGAGCTGTTTTTT	CASSKTSGSGELFF
NA	TRBV4-3	NA	TRBJ1-2	TGCGCCAGCAGCCAAGTGGGTGCCTATGGCTACACCTTC	CASSQVGAYGYTF
TRBD2	TRBV28	NA	TRBJ2-3	TGTGCCAGCAGTGTAGCGGGGGCCACAGATACGCAGTATTTT	CASSVAGATDTQYF
TRBD2	TRBV28	NA	TRBJ2-7	TGTGCCAGCAGGGGGGGGTCATACGAGCAGTACTTC	CASRGGSYEQYF
NA	TRBV7-2	NA	TRBJ2-3	TGTGCCAGCAGCTTAACTTTACTCCGAGATACGCAGTATTTT	CASSLTLLRDTQYF
NA	TRBV7-9	NA	TRBJ1-1	TGTGCCAGCAGCTTAATTTGGGGGGACTTCAATCCACACACTGAAGCTTTCTTT	CASSLIWGDFNPHTEAFF
NA	TRBV7-2	NA	TRBJ2-1	TGTGCCAGCAGCTTAAGACAAGACAATGAGCAGTTCTTC	CASSLRQDNEQFF
NA	TRBV4-2	NA	TRBJ1-3	TGTGCCAGCAGCCAATCACAGGGTTCTGGAAACACCATATATTTT	CASSQSQGSGNTIYF
NA	TRBV5-1	NA	TRBJ1-5	TGCGCCAGCAGCCCGGGACACGGCGACAGCAATCAGCCCCAGCATTTT	CASSPGHGDSNQPQHF